This T cell receptor (beta chain) was sequenced during a study of OX40 agonist ivuxolimab in advanced cancers. Whole-study context: Ivuxolimab, an agonistic anti-OX40 (CD134) antibody, was given to patients. Study-wide results and limits: In a subset of nonresponders, normalized T-cell clonal expansion was also low. Undetermined was the antigen specificity of the expanded peripheral T cells. CD4+ and CD8+ blood T cells expanded clonally by week 6 at 0.1 to 3.0 mg/kg.

CDR3 length equals 12 residues. Trimming removed 1 base at V and 0 bases at J, with 1 base between. Germline CDR1 reads MDHEN; CDR2 reads SYDVKM. Sequenced by immunoSEQ multiplex PCR; TCRdb stores in-frame clones only, minus some. The profile covers fewer than 75,000 clones, with more than 75% appearing a single time and about 4% taken by the ten largest. Of note for this clone: Its antigen is currently unknown.

The sample consisted of CD4+ or CD8+ T cells sorted from blood, taken in a trial of the OX40 agonist ivuxolimab. The sequence derives from an adult with an advanced solid tumor such as melanoma, head and neck, liver or kidney cancer. V gene TRBV28 combines with J gene TRBJ2-7; D call uncertain. CDR3 in DNA: TGTGCCAGCAGTTTATACTCCTACGAGCAGTACTTC. Encoded protein: CASSLYSYEQYF.